Listed below are T cell receptor beta chains from one sample, sequenced in a study of blood T cell repertoires in COVID-19. TCRdb keeps only in-frame clones here, not all; method: immunoSEQ multiplex PCR. Of approximately 220,000 clones listed, roughly 80% are singletons. The specimen was peripheral blood. These receptors all stem from an elderly woman with acute or convalescent COVID-19. The CDR3 runs from the conserved cysteine through the conserved F or W. The D gene is left open where the match is weak. Not every row has a clone size; where given, it reads once, few, many or a size class.

>TRBJ2-2|TRBV2|NA|TRBD2
CASSALAGDTGELFF
TGTGCCAGCAGTGCCCTAGCGGGAGACACCGGGGAGCTGTTTTTT
>TRBJ1-1|TRBV5-1|NA|TRBD1
CASTKDGQGNTEAFF
TGCGCCAGCACGAAAGACGGACAGGGGAACACTGAAGCTTTCTTT
>TRBJ2-3|TRBV6-4|few|NA
CASSDEGDTDTQYF
TGTGCCAGCAGTGACGAAGGGGACACAGATACGCAGTATTTT
>TRBJ1-2|TRBV28|NA|TRBD1
CASSSQGQGVYGYTF
TGTGCCAGCAGTTCCCAAGGACAGGGGGTCTATGGCTACACCTTC
>TRBJ1-6|TRBV6-5|NA|TRBD1
CASRRGTVSNSPLHF
TGTGCCAGCAGGAGAGGGACAGTTTCTAATTCACCCCTCCACTTT
>TRBJ2-3|TRBV5-4|NA|NA
CASSLVGRATDTQYF
TGTGCCAGCAGCTTGGTTGGCAGGGCAACAGATACGCAGTATTTT
>TRBJ1-4|TRBV2|NA|NA
CASSDQGLGEKLFF
TGTGCCAGCAGTGATCAGGGCCTCGGTGAAAAACTGTTTTTT
>TRBJ2-5|TRBV9|NA|NA
CASSVAGWGNGETQYF
TGTGCCAGCAGCGTTGCGGGATGGGGGAACGGAGAGACCCAGTACTTC
>TRBJ2-1|TRBV4-1|NA|TRBD2
CASSQSSGDPYNEQFF
TGCGCCAGCAGCCAATCTAGCGGGGACCCCTACAATGAGCAGTTCTTC
>TRBJ2-5|TRBV5-4|NA|TRBD1
CASSIKTGPETQYF
TGTGCCAGCAGTATAAAGACAGGGCCAGAGACCCAGTACTTC
>TRBJ2-3|TRBV5-1|NA|TRBD2
CASSPLLAGYTDTQYF
TGCGCCAGCAGCCCCCTACTAGCGGGGTACACAGATACGCAGTATTTT
>TRBJ2-7|TRBV30|NA|NA
CAWATGYYEQYF
TGTGCCTGGGCGACAGGCTACTACGAGCAGTACTTC
>TRBJ1-1|TRBV6-6|few|NA
CASSYGTNTEAFF
TGTGCCAGCAGTTACGGGACTAACACTGAAGCTTTCTTT
>TRBJ1-3|TRBV7-2|NA|TRBD1
CASSLDRAGNTIYF
TGTGCCAGCAGCCTGGACAGGGCTGGAAACACCATATATTTT
>TRBJ2-4|TRBV27|NA|NA
CASSLNLWEVAKNIQYF
TGTGCCAGCAGTTTAAATTTGTGGGAGGTAGCCAAAAACATTCAGTACTTC
>TRBJ2-3|TRBV5-1|NA|NA
CASSDRDNTDTQYF
TGCGCCAGCAGCGACCGGGACAACACAGATACGCAGTATTTT
>TRBJ2-7|TRBV27|NA|TRBD1
CASSLSGGGAYEQYF
TGTGCCAGCAGTTTATCAGGGGGCGGAGCCTACGAGCAGTACTTC
>TRBJ1-6|TRBV3-1/TRBV3-2|NA|NA
CASGRINSPLHF
TGTGCCAGCGGGCGTATTAATTCACCCCTCCACTTT
>TRBJ2-7|TRBV2|NA|NA
CASSYDSYEQYF
TGTGCCAGCAGTTATGACAGCTACGAGCAGTACTTC
>TRBJ2-7|TRBV6-5|NA|TRBD1
CASGTGGYEQYF
TGTGCCAGCGGGACAGGGGGCTACGAGCAGTACTTC
>TRBJ1-2|TRBV18|NA|NA
CASSPRDITFGYGYTF
TGTGCCAGCTCACCAAGGGACATAACCTTCGGCTATGGCTACACCTTC
>TRBJ2-7|TRBV4-1|NA|TRBD2
CASSQVSGGVSYEQYF
TGCGCCAGCAGCCAAGTGAGCGGGGGGGTCTCCTACGAGCAGTACTTC
>TRBJ2-1|TRBV7-3|NA|NA
CASSPKGGGSRNEQFF
TGTGCCAGCAGCCCGAAGGGGGGCGGGAGTAGGAATGAGCAGTTCTTC
>TRBJ1-4|TRBV5-5|NA|TRBD1
CASSQTLGQGGKLFF
TGTGCCAGCAGCCAGACGTTAGGACAGGGGGGAAAACTGTTTTTT
>TRBJ1-1|TRBV30|NA|TRBD1
CAGRRDRNTEAFF
TGTGCCGGGAGGCGGGACAGAAACACTGAAGCTTTCTTT
>TRBJ2-7|TRBV11-2|NA|TRBD2
CASSLDEGLARDGQYF
TGTGCCAGCAGCTTAGATGAGGGACTAGCGAGAGATGGGCAGTACTTC
>TRBJ2-2|TRBV7-7|NA|NA
CASSLVGGPNTGELFF
TGTGCCAGCAGCTTAGTCGGGGGACCGAACACCGGGGAGCTGTTTTTT
>TRBJ1-6|TRBV5-1|many|TRBD1
CASSLKGQGGSPLHF
TGCGCCAGCAGCTTGAAGGGACAGGGGGGATCACCCCTCCACTTT
>TRBJ1-1|TRBV10-3|many|TRBD1
CAISPTGLNTEAFF
TGTGCCATCAGTCCGACAGGGTTGAACACTGAAGCTTTCTTT
>TRBJ1-5|TRBV27|NA|NA
CASSFRTSNQPQHF
TGTGCCAGCAGTTTCCGCACAAGCAATCAGCCCCAGCATTTT
>TRBJ2-7|TRBV9|NA|NA
CASSSLGGSRYEQYF
TGTGCCAGCAGCTCGTTAGGGGGATCCCGTTACGAGCAGTACTTC
>TRBJ2-7|TRBV3-1/TRBV3-2|NA|TRBD1
CASSRGQGFPYEQYF
TGTGCCAGCAGCCGCGGACAGGGGTTCCCCTACGAGCAGTACTTC
>TRBJ2-7|TRBV19|NA|TRBD1
CASSIGGTGSYEQYF
TGTGCCAGTAGTATAGGCGGGACAGGGTCCTACGAGCAGTACTTC
>TRBJ1-2|TRBV7-9|NA|NA
CASSLSFELYGYTF
TGTGCCAGCAGCTTAAGCTTCGAGCTCTATGGCTACACCTTC
>TRBJ1-5|TRBV28|NA|TRBD1
CASSYRQGFEPQHF
TGTGCCAGCAGTTACCGACAGGGCTTCGAGCCCCAGCATTTT
>TRBJ1-2|TRBV5-1|NA|NA
CASSPRGTAYGYTF
TGCGCCAGCAGCCCCAGGGGAACCGCTTATGGCTACACCTTC
>TRBJ2-1|TRBV12-5|once|TRBD2
CASGSPPGTRGNEQFF
TGTGCTAGTGGTTCCCCGCCCGGGACTAGGGGCAATGAGCAGTTCTTC
>TRBJ2-3|TRBV7-2|NA|NA
CASSTLWGGGDTQYF
TGTGCCAGCAGCACCCTATGGGGAGGGGGAGATACGCAGTATTTT
>TRBJ2-2|TRBV3-1/TRBV3-2|once|NA
CASSQENGKKGELFF
TGTGCCAGCAGCCAAGAGAACGGGAAAAAGGGGGAGCTGTTTTTT
>TRBJ2-5|TRBV6-6|NA|TRBD2
CASSLAGGLETQYF
TGTGCCAGCAGTTTGGCGGGGGGTTTGGAGACCCAGTACTTC
>TRBJ2-1|TRBV11-2|NA|NA
CASSPLSYNEQFF
TGTGCCAGCAGCCCCCTCTCCTACAATGAGCAGTTCTTC
>TRBJ1-5|TRBV19|NA|NA
CASSLRYQPQHF
TGTGCCAGTAGTCTGCGGTATCAGCCCCAGCATTTT
>TRBJ1-5|TRBV5-4|NA|NA
CASSLAGSSNQPQHF
TGTGCCAGCAGCTTGGCGGGGAGTAGCAATCAGCCCCAGCATTTT
>TRBJ2-5|TRBV28|NA|TRBD1
CATRTGQGRETQYF
TGTGCCACCCGTACGGGACAGGGTCGGGAGACCCAGTACTTC
>TRBJ2-7|TRBV3-1/TRBV3-2|few|TRBD2
CASSPTSGSPYEQYF
TGTGCCAGCAGCCCGACTAGCGGGAGTCCCTACGAGCAGTACTTC
>TRBJ1-4|TRBV6-5|NA|NA
CASALSQAWEEKLFF
TGTGCCAGCGCGCTAAGTCAGGCCTGGGAGGAAAAACTGTTTTTT
>TRBJ1-2|TRBV6-5|NA|NA
CASSYSSSYGYTF
TGTGCCAGCAGTTACTCCTCGAGCTATGGCTACACCTTC
>TRBJ1-2|TRBV15|NA|TRBD1
CATSSGGQGSIYGYTF
TGTGCCACCAGCAGTGGGGGACAGGGGAGTATCTATGGCTACACCTTC